This T cell receptor (beta chain) comes out of a study of T cell changes during pregnancy in multiple sclerosis. The table came from immunoSEQ multiplex PCR; TCRdb's copy has only in-frame clones and leaves some out. The table shows 70,000 to 95,000 clones, with approximately 95% occurring only once. This CDR3 contains 17 residues. This material consisted of peripheral blood, taken after pregnancy. The V gene is TRBV1, the J gene TRBJ1-5; no DNA check was done on the table's D call, TRBD1. TRBV1 is a pseudogene locus. The TCR sequence derives from a female donor in good health, enrolled as a control in a pregnancy study. The CDR3: CTSSQAHTGPTGQPQHF. CDR3 DNA: TGCACCAGCAGCCAGGCACATACAGGGCCCACTGGTCAGCCCCAGCATTTT.